This T cell receptor (beta chain) emerged from a study of CD8+ T cells in alopecia areata. Findings and limits, study-wide: Since there was just one nonresponder, nobody can yet say how baseline CD8+ expansion ties to response.

RNA extraction and reverse transcription yielded cDNA as sequencing template. Method: immunoSEQ multiplex PCR; TCRdb's copy keeps in-frame clones and lacks some. The table includes over 80,000 clones, roughly 45% detected once. The treatment here: oral pan-JAK inhibitor, 5-10 mg twice daily. About this clone itself: What it binds is unknown.

This specimen consisted of CD8+ T cells sorted from blood, obtained at week 24, from a patient treated with tofacitinib. The TCR originated in a human donor with alopecia areata.

The CDR3 nucleotides are TGTGCCAGCAGCCAACCTAAACAGGGATCCTACGAGCAGTACTTC. This sequence encodes CASSQPKQGSYEQYF. The V call is TRBV5-4, the J call TRBJ2-7, with D possibly TRBD1 on 6 matching bases. This CDR3 has 15 residues. The V end lost 4 bases, the J end lost 1 base, and 15 bases lay between the germline ends. The V gene's germline CDR1 is SGHNT and CDR2 YYREEE (reference sequence).